This passage covers 28 T cell receptor beta chains from one sample sequenced in a study of Graves' ophthalmopathy and Graves' hyperthyroidism. For repertoire sequencing, the TCR beta CDR3 regions were amplified from RNA transcripts. The first round was an RT-PCR with HTBI primers, and the second round was a multiplex PCR. TCRdb re-derived calls from the multiplex PCR reads in MiXCR, one entry per CDR3 protein. The sample has 650,000 to 900,000 distinct CDR3 sequences; roughly 40% are singletons. The sequencing sample was made of peripheral blood. The origin of the receptors is an adult man with Graves' ophthalmopathy.

This clonotype was picked up many times. The chain combines TRBV7-2 with TRBJ2-5; D call uncertain. This CDR3 comprises 13 residues. Per germline, CDR1 SGHTA and CDR2 FQGNSA. The germline V and J ends were trimmed by 4 bases and 3 bases, with 9 bases remaining between them. CDR3 sequence (DNA): TGTGCCAGCAGCTATGTACTTAAAGAGACCCAGTACTTC. This sequence encodes CASSYVLKETQYF.

This clonotype was seen more than once but under ten times. V is TRBV7-2 and J is TRBJ2-7; 14 nucleotides match TRBD2. The CDR3 length is 19 residues. Losses at the gene ends were 3 bases for V and 6 bases for J; bases not matched to a gene: 16. The germline V gene encodes CDR1 SGHTA and CDR2 FQGNSA. CDR3 DNA sequence: TGTGCCAGCAGCTTCCGAAGGCAGGGGGGGACTAGCGGGAGTCGCGAGCAGTACTTC. It specifies CASSFRRQGGTSGSREQYF.

This clonotype appeared many times. V gene TRBV10-1 combines with J gene TRBJ1-1; D gene uncertain. Germline CDR1 WNHNN, CDR2 SYGVQD (reference sequence). V shed 3 bases and J shed 0 bases, with 5 bases lying between them. There are 13 residues in the CDR3. CDR3 sequence (DNA): TGCGCCAGCAGTGACGGGGTGAACACTGAAGCTTTCTTT. Encoded protein: CASSDGVNTEAFF.

This clonotype has at least ten counts. This chain links TRBV29-1 with TRBJ1-1, with D perhaps matching TRBD1 (5 bases). There are 15 residues in the CDR3. CDR1 is SQVTM, CDR2 ANQGSEA, per germline. With 4 bases removed from V and 1 base from J, the gap between germline ends came to 16 bases. CDR3 residues: CSVVKSGLQNTEAFF. The CDR3 DNA follows: TGCAGCGTTGTTAAATCGGGACTCCAGAACACTGAAGCTTTCTTT.

The chain is built from TRBV10-3 and TRBJ1-4, with D uncertain. The V gene's germline CDR1 is ENHRY and CDR2 SYGVKD. The CDR3 extends over 15 amino acids. The germline V and J ends were trimmed by 5 bases and 8 bases, with 18 bases remaining between them. CDR3: CAISYDGLREEKLFF. The CDR3 region has the DNA TGTGCCATCAGTTACGACGGCCTACGGGAGGAAAAACTGTTTTTT.

This clonotype was observed at least ten times. CDR3 DNA sequence: TGTGCCGGGCATGGGCGCGTGAACACTGAAGCTTTCTTT. Protein sequence: CAGHGRVNTEAFF. V is TRBV2 and J is TRBJ1-1; D is unresolved. With 11 bases removed from V and 0 bases from J, the gap between germline ends came to 13 bases. The CDR3 length is 13 residues. In germline, CDR1 is SNHLY, CDR2 FYNNEI. The complete variable domain, with remaining parts taken from reference TRBV2 and TRBJ1-1, reads EPEVTQTPSHQVTQMGQEVILRCVPISNHLYFYWYRQILGQKVEFLVSFYNNEISEKSEIFDDQFSVERPDGSNFTLKIRSTKLEDSAMYFCAGHGRVNTEAFFGQGTRLTVV.

Concerning this clonotype: Mismatch with germline at one junction end may stem from a read error. The chain uses TRBV7-9 and TRBJ2-7, with D possibly being TRBD2 (5 bases). The germline V gene has CDR1 SEHNR and CDR2 FQNEAQ (reference sequence). The CDR3 is 15 residues long. This chain's CDR3 is CASSQGGLDSNEQYF. CDR3 bases: TGCGCCAGCAGCCAAGGCGGACTTGACTCTAACGAGCAGTACTTC.

J is TRBJ2-7 and V is TRBV12-3 or TRBV12-4; D remains unclear. V was pared by 2 bases and J by 6 bases, with 11 bases between. CDR3 length equals 13 residues. The CDR3 DNA is TGTGCCAGCAGTTTAAAGGCAGGCGGCGAGCAGTACTTC. Its translation: CASSLKAGGEQYF.

CDR3 DNA sequence: TGTGCCATCAGTGAGCCTGAAACAGGGGGCCAAGAGACCCAGTACTTC. It is translated as CAISEPETGGQETQYF. This chain uses TRBV10-3 with TRBJ2-5; 8 nucleotides match TRBD1. The length of the CDR3 is 16 residues. The trim removed 2 bases at V and 1 base at J, leaving 6 bases unmatched. In germline, CDR1 is ENHRY, CDR2 SYGVKD.

The V gene is TRBV25-1, the J gene TRBJ2-5; tentatively, D is TRBD1 (6 bases). This CDR3 spans 15 amino acids. The V end was cut by 7 bases, the J end by 3 bases, with 18 bases between. The germline CDR1 and CDR2 sequences are MGHDK and SYGVNS. The CDR3 region is CASNLQGLGKETQYF. The DNA for the CDR3 is TGTGCCAGCAATCTACAGGGCTTGGGAAAAGAGACCCAGTACTTC.

This clonotype was picked up one time. A much larger clone differs from this one at a single base, so this may be a read error. V usage is TRBV12-3 or TRBV12-4 and J usage is TRBJ1-1; 7 bases line up with TRBD1. The CDR3 has 14 residues. This chain's CDR3 is CTSRQGNMNTEAFF. The CDR3 DNA sequence: TGTACCAGCAGACAGGGTAACATGAACACTGAAGCTTTCTTT.

For the CDR3, the DNA is TGTGCCAGCAGTTTATATTCCAGGGGAGGGGATGGCTACACCTTC. This codes for CASSLYSRGGDGYTF. The V call is TRBV25-1, the J call TRBJ1-2; D might be TRBD1 (6 bases). Germline assignment: CDR1 MGHDK and CDR2 SYGVNS. This CDR3 is 15 amino acids long. V shed 5 bases and J shed 6 bases, with 19 bases lying between them.

There are many counts of this clonotype. V usage is TRBV9 and J usage is TRBJ2-6; D unresolved. CDR3 length: 15 amino acids. Germline lookup yields CDR1 SGDLS and CDR2 YYNGEE. V lost 1 base and J lost 0, with 5 bases in between. The CDR3 protein is CASSVSLSGANVLTF. CDR3 DNA sequence: TGTGCCAGCAGCGTAAGCCTCTCTGGGGCCAACGTCCTGACTTTC.

The chain joins TRBV5-1 to TRBJ1-1; D gene ambiguous. This CDR3 is built from 13 residues. Germline CDR1 SGHRS, CDR2 YFSETQ. Between the trimmed V and J ends, which lost 2 bases and 2 bases, there was a span of 7 bases. This CDR3 reads CASSFERNTEAFF. The CDR3 DNA follows: TGCGCCAGCAGCTTTGAGCGTAACACTGAAGCTTTCTTT.

This clonotype was detected many times. This rearrangement joins TRBV12-3 or TRBV12-4 to TRBJ2-5; TRBD2 aligns across 13 bases. Germline trimming cut 6 bases from V and 4 bases from J; bases unmatched to any gene: 5. The CDR3 covers 15 residues. The CDR3 coding sequence is TGTGCCAGCAGAGGACTAGCGGGAGTTGGAGAGACCCAGTACTTC. As protein: CASRGLAGVGETQYF.

This clonotype occurred many times. This chain connects TRBV19 to TRBJ2-5, with TRBD1 identical over 7 bases. Trimming at V came to 9 bases and at J to 1 base, leaving 11 bases not matched to a gene. CDR1 is LNHDA and CDR2 is SQIVND in the germline V gene (reference sequence). CDR3 size: 15 residues. The CDR3 spells CASLGPGQRQETQYF. In DNA form, the CDR3 reads TGTGCCAGCCTAGGCCCGGGACAGCGCCAAGAGACCCAGTACTTC.

This chain uses TRBV13 with TRBJ2-7, with unresolved D. This CDR3 region has 14 residues. Trimming took off 5 bases at V and 7 bases at J, with 18 bases between the two ends. Germline values: CDR1 PRHDT, CDR2 FYEKMQ (reference sequence). As DNA, the CDR3 is TGTGCCAGCAGCAGTCCGGGTGTAAACCCAGAGCAGTACTTC. Its translation: CASSSPGVNPEQYF.

In its sample, this clonotype was seen a few times. The CDR3 region is CASRRTGSTEAFF. In DNA, the CDR3 is TGTGCCAGCAGGAGGACAGGGTCCACTGAAGCTTTCTTT. This chain joins TRBV6-5 and TRBJ1-1; 8 positions match TRBD1. The CDR3 has 13 residues. CDR1 is MNHEY and CDR2 is SVGAGI in the germline V gene. The V gene end was trimmed by 6 bases and the J gene end by 4 bases; junction bases not matched to a gene: 4.

The CDR3: CASSARTANTEAFF. The CDR3 DNA sequence: TGTGCCAGCAGCGCCCGGACAGCGAACACTGAAGCTTTCTTT. This rearrangement joins TRBV7-2 to TRBJ1-1, with D perhaps TRBD1 (6 bases). CDR3 length equals 14 residues. The germline CDR1 and CDR2 sequences are SGHTA and FQGNSA. Trimming cost V 5 bases and J 1 base, with 11 bases left between them.

This clonotype was detected a few times. V and J are TRBV7-3 and TRBJ2-7, with 11 bases that match TRBD2. This CDR3 has 15 amino acids. Germline V gene data show CDR1 as SGHTA and CDR2 as FQGTGA. Trimming at V came to 1 base and at J to 6 bases, leaving 5 bases not matched to a gene. The DNA of the CDR3 is TGTGCCAGCAGCTTAAATTTAGCGGGAGGGGGCGAGCAGTACTTC. It yields the protein CASSLNLAGGGEQYF.

The CDR3 is CSVSRGLPYEQYF. DNA for the CDR3: TGCAGCGTCTCCAGGGGGCTCCCCTACGAGCAGTACTTC. The chain has TRBV29-1 and TRBJ2-7; TRBD1 agrees at 8 bases. Trimming cost V 6 bases and J 2 bases; bases outside gene matches: 6. The CDR3 length is 13 residues. CDR1 SQVTM and CDR2 ANQGSEA come from the germline V gene.

The chain combines TRBV5-1 with TRBJ2-6, with TRBD2 identical over 7 bases. CDR3 length: 17 amino acids. V gave up 0 bases and J gave up 0 bases; unmatched junction bases: 3. Germline V CDR1 and CDR2: SGHRS, YFSETQ. The CDR3 loop reads CASSLGGGYSGANVLTF. CDR3 coding DNA: TGCGCCAGCAGCTTGGGGGGGGGATACTCTGGGGCCAACGTCCTGACTTTC.

This clonotype was seen a few times. This chain joins TRBV7-2 and TRBJ1-6; D remains ambiguous. CDR3 length: 14 amino acids. The germline gives CDR1 SGHTA, CDR2 FQGNSA. V dropped 0 bases and J dropped 7 bases, with 7 bases sitting between them. The CDR3 region is CASSLALRNSPLHF. The CDR3 DNA reads TGTGCCAGCAGCTTAGCGTTACGCAATTCACCCCTCCACTTT.

V is TRBV6-6 and J is TRBJ2-5; TRBD1 aligns across 10 bases. V shed 5 bases, J shed 5 bases, and the junction held 5 bases outside the gene matches. CDR3 size: 14 residues. CDR1 and CDR2 from the germline V gene are MNHNY and SVGAGI (reference sequence). The CDR3 spells CASSRTGGVETQYF. The CDR3 DNA reads as TGTGCCAGCAGTCGGACAGGGGGAGTGGAGACCCAGTACTTC.

The sample holds many counts of this clonotype. The chain has TRBV29-1 and TRBJ2-5; 9 nucleotides agree with TRBD2. Germline CDR1 SQVTM, CDR2 ANQGSEA. The CDR3 runs to 15 residues. The V and J ends lost 6 bases and 2 bases, in that order; junction bases with no gene match: 10. The CDR3 is CSVRPLAGKQETQYF. For the CDR3, the DNA is TGCAGCGTCCGTCCTCTAGCGGGGAAGCAAGAGACCCAGTACTTC.

This clonotype occurred a few times. A read error may explain this, as a much larger clone is one base away. The V gene is TRBV10-3, the J gene TRBJ1-6; D is ambiguous. Germline values: CDR1 ENHRY, CDR2 SYGVKD. Trimming took off 5 bases at V and 10 bases at J, with 9 bases between the two ends. CDR3 length equals 12 residues. The CDR3 DNA follows: TGTGCCATCAGTTCCATCGGGTCACCCCTCCACTTT. Amino acid sequence: CAISSIGSPLHF.

This clonotype was counted a few times. This chain links TRBV9 with TRBJ1-2; 9 nucleotides agree with TRBD1. In germline, CDR1 is SGDLS, CDR2 YYNGEE. With 3 bases clipped from V and 4 bases from J, the junction kept 10 bases outside the gene matches. The length of the CDR3 is 16 residues. As DNA, the CDR3 is TGTGCCAGCAGCGGAAAAGATACAGGGGGCGGCTATGGCTACACCTTC. It encodes CASSGKDTGGGYGYTF. Full variable domain (rest looked up from reference TRBV9 and TRBJ1-2): DSGVTQTPKHLITATGQRVTLRCSPRSGDLSVYWYQQSLDQGLQFLIQYYNGEERAKGNILERFSAQQFPDLHSELNLSSLELGDSALYFCASSGKDTGGGYGYTFGSGTRLTVV.

This rearrangement joins TRBV29-1 to TRBJ1-1, with D possibly matching TRBD1 (5 bases). The CDR3 spans 12 residues. V was pared by 6 bases and J by 2 bases, with 10 bases between. CDR1 is SQVTM, CDR2 ANQGSEA, per germline. The CDR3 nucleotides read TGCAGCGTCGGACACATCAACACTGAAGCTTTCTTT. This translates into CSVGHINTEAFF.